This T cell receptor beta chain was sequenced for a study of blood T cell repertoires in COVID-19. Study-level information: Specimens from acute and convalescent COVID-19 originated in the United States, Italy and Spain. PBMCs, B-cell-depleted T cells, or T cells were the source of the cDNA or gDNA that made up the material.

This clone came up many times. Original processing methods: Estimation of nucleated cell counts relied on the amplification of reference gene primers. Produced via immunoSEQ multiplex PCR; TCRdb's table is partial and in-frame only. The V and J calls and the clone size are those of that table, but D and trimming were determined from the DNA. The sample has about 110,000 clones; approximately 80% are singletons. What was sequenced was peripheral blood. This sequence was found in a woman between 65 and 79 years old with acute or convalescent COVID-19.

For the CDR3, the DNA is TGTGCCAGCAGCTTCCGCAAGCAGGGAAGTCAGCCCCAGCATTTT. The encoded protein is CASSFRKQGSQPQHF. The V and J genes are TRBV21-1 and TRBJ1-5; the table gives TRBD1 as D, unverified against the DNA. TRBV21-1 represents a pseudogene. The CDR3 length is 15 residues.